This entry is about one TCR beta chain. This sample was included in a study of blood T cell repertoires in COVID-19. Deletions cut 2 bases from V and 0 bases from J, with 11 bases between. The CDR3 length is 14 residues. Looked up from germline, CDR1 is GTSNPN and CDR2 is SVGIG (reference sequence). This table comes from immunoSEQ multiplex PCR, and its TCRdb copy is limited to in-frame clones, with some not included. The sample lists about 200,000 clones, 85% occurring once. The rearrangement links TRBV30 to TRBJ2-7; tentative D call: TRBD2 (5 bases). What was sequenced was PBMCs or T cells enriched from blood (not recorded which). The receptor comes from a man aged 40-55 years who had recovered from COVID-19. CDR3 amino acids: CAWSRPGSSYEQYF. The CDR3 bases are TGTGCCTGGAGTCGTCCGGGGAGCTCCTACGAGCAGTACTTC.